Listed below are T cell receptor beta chains from one sample, sequenced in a study of T-cell memory formation after mild COVID-19. TCRdb passed the 5' RACE reads through MiXCR, listing each CDR3 protein once. The profile covers about 57,000 distinct CDR3 sequences, with 12% appearing a single time and about 25% taken by the ten largest. The sample taken for sequencing was PBMCs or a T cell subset sorted from them (not recorded which). The source is a man aged 18 to 29 who had mild COVID-19 (a few samples of this study predate the infection). Cell type and time point are not known. Each CDR3 is given with its conserved first and last residue. Fields, in order: CDR3 length, V gene, J gene, CDR3 protein.

15,TRBV30,TRBJ2-6,CAWRDRARGANVLTF
15,TRBV6-5,TRBJ2-5,CASSYYSTYQETQYF
17,TRBV21-1,TRBJ1-6,CASSPPDRANIDSPLHF
14,TRBV7-3,TRBJ1-1,CASSLTGVSTEAFF
13,TRBV12-3/TRBV12-4,TRBJ1-1,CASSFSENTEAFF
14,TRBV20-1,TRBJ2-3,CSAVEGASTDTQYF
18,TRBV29-1,TRBJ2-3,CSVAMGGHSTTSTDTQYF
15,TRBV9,TRBJ2-7,CASSPRDRVLYEQYF
17,TRBV23-1,TRBJ2-4,CASPRGGRLLAKNIQYF
14,TRBV7-2,TRBJ2-3,CASSAGRYTDTQYF
14,TRBV20-1,TRBJ2-5,CSARAQGAGETQYF